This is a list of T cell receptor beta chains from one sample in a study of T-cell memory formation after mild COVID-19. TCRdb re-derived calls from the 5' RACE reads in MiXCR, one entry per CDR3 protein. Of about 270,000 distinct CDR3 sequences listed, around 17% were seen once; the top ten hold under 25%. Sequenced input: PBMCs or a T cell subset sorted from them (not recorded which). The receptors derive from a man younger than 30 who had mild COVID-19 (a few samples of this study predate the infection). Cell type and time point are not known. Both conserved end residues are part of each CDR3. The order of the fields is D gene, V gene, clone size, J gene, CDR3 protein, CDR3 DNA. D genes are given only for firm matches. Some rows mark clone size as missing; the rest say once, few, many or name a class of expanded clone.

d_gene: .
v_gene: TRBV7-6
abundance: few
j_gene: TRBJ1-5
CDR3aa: CASSRTTGGVDQPQHF
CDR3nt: TGTGCCAGCAGCCGCACGACAGGCGGGGTCGATCAGCCCCAGCATTTT

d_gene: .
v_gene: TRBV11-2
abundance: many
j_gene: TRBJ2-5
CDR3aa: CASSSTGTGSETQYF
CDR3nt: TGTGCCAGCAGCTCCACCGGGACGGGCTCGGAGACCCAGTACTTC

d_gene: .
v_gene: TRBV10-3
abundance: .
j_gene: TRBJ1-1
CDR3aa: CAVQGSDTEAFF
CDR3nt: TGTGCCGTTCAGGGTTCGGACACTGAAGCTTTCTTT

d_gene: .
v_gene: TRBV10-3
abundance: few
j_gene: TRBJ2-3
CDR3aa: CAITGGTDTQYF
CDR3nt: TGTGCCATCACTGGGGGTACAGATACGCAGTATTTT

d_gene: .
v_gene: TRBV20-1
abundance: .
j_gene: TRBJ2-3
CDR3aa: CSASPVGGTTDTQYF
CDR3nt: TGCAGTGCTAGTCCGGTGGGGGGAACCACAGATACGCAGTATTTT

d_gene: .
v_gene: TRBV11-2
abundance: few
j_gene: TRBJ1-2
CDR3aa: CASSLGLGLSSYGYTF
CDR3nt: TGTGCCAGCAGCTTAGGCCTAGGGCTCTCCTCCTATGGCTACACCTTC

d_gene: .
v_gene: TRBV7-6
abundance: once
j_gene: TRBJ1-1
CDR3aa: CASSLSQGGTEAFF
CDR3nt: TGTGCCAGCAGCTTATCACAGGGAGGGACTGAAGCTTTCTTT

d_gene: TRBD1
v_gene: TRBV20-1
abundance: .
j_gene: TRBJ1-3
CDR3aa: CSVPGQGRLGNTIYF
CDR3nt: TGCAGTGTCCCAGGACAGGGGCGATTGGGAAACACCATATATTTT

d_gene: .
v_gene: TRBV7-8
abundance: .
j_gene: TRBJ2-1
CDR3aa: CASSLDGQYNEQFF
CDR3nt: TGTGCCAGCAGCTTAGATGGACAATACAATGAGCAGTTCTTC

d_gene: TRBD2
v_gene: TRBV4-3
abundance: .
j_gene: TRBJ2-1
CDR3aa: CASSQDGSGGADEQFF
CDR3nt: TGCGCCAGCAGCCAAGATGGTAGCGGGGGGGCGGATGAGCAGTTCTTC

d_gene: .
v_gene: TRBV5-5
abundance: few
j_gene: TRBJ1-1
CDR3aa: CASSLGWVEGAFF
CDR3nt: TGTGCCAGCAGCTTGGGTTGGGTGGAGGGAGCTTTCTTT

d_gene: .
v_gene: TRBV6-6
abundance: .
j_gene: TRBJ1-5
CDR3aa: CASGPSDSNQPQHF
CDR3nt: TGTGCCAGCGGACCCTCGGATAGCAATCAGCCCCAGCATTTT

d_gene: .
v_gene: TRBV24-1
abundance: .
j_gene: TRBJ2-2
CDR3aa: CATSDFEGRPGELFF
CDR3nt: TGTGCCACCAGTGATTTCGAGGGGAGGCCCGGGGAGCTGTTTTTT

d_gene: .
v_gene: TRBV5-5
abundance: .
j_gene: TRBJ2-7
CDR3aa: CASSSSGAVGLYEQYF
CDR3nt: TGTGCCAGCAGCTCGTCAGGGGCAGTAGGGCTTTACGAGCAGTACTTC

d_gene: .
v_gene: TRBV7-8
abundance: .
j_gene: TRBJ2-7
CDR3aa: CASSHPAGDEQYF
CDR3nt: TGTGCCAGCAGCCACCCCGCCGGGGACGAGCAGTACTTC

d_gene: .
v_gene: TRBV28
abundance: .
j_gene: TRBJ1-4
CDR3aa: CASSSSDSYNEKLFF
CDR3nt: TGTGCCAGCAGTTCCTCGGACAGCTATAATGAAAAACTGTTTTTT

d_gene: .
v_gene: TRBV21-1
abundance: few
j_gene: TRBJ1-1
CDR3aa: CASSKSGTRVFSYTEAFF
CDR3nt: TGTGCCAGCAGCAAATCAGGGACAAGAGTATTCTCATACACTGAAGCTTTCTTT

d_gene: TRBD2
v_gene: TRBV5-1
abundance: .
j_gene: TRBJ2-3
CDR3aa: CASSLSGGADITQYF
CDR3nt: TGCGCCAGCAGCTTGAGCGGGGGGGCCGATATTACGCAGTATTTT

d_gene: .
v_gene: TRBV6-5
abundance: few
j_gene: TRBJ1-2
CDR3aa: CASSYGSFSSYGYTF
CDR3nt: TGTGCCAGCAGTTACGGCAGTTTTAGTTCTTATGGCTACACCTTC

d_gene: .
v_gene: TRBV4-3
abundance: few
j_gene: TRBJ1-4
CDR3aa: CASSQDIVQEKLFF
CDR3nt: TGCGCCAGCAGCCAAGATATTGTCCAGGAAAAACTGTTTTTT

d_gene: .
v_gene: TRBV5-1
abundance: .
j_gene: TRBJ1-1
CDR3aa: CASSFMDRLNTEAFF
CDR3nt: TGCGCCAGCAGCTTTATGGACAGACTGAACACTGAAGCTTTCTTT

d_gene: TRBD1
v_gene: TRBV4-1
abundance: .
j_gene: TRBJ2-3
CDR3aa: CASRKGQGFRDTQYF
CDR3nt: TGCGCCAGCAGGAAGGGACAGGGGTTTCGGGATACGCAGTATTTT

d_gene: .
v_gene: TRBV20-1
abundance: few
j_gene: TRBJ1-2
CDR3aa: CSAYTPTGYGYTF
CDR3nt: TGCAGTGCTTACACTCCAACTGGCTATGGCTACACCTTC

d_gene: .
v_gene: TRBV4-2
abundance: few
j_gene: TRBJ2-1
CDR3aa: CASSLKDYSSEQFF
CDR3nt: TGTGCCAGCAGCCTTAAAGACTATTCCAGTGAGCAGTTCTTC

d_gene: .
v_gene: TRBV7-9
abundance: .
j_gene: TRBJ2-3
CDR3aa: CASSLGYTNADTQYF
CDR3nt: TGTGCCAGCAGCTTGGGCTATACCAACGCAGATACGCAGTATTTT

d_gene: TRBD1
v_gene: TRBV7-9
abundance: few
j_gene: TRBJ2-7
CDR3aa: CASSSRDSLYSYEQYF
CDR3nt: TGTGCCAGCAGCTCACGGGACAGTCTGTACTCCTACGAGCAGTACTTC

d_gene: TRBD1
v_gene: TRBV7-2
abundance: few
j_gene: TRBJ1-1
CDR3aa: CASSRQGRDTEAFF
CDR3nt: TGTGCCAGCAGCCGACAGGGGAGGGACACTGAAGCTTTCTTT

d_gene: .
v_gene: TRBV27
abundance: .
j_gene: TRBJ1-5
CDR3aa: CASSSRLGGWQPQHF
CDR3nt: TGTGCCAGCAGTTCACGACTGGGGGGGTGGCAGCCCCAGCATTTT

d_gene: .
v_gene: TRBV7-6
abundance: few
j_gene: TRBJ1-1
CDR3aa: CASSLPTGTLENTEAFF
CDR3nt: TGTGCCAGCAGCTTACCTACAGGGACCCTAGAGAACACTGAAGCTTTCTTT

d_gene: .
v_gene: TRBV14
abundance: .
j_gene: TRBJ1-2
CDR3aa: CASSQDWSPGGYTF
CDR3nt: TGTGCCAGCAGCCAAGATTGGTCGCCGGGTGGCTACACCTTC

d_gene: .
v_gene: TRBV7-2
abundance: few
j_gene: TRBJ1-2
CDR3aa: CASSSSWAGGYTF
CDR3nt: TGTGCCAGCAGCTCTTCTTGGGCAGGGGGCTACACCTTC

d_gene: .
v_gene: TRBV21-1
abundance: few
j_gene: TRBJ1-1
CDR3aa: CASLVSGTEAFF
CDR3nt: TGTGCCAGCCTCGTGTCGGGCACTGAAGCTTTCTTT

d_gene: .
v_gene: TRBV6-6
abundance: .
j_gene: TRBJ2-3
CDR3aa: CASSYPWGRAADTQYF
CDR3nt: TGTGCCAGCAGTTACCCTTGGGGGCGAGCGGCAGATACGCAGTATTTT

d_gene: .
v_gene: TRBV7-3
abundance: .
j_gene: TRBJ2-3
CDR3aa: CASSFGGDTDTQYF
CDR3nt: TGTGCCAGCAGCTTCGGCGGGGACACAGATACGCAGTATTTT

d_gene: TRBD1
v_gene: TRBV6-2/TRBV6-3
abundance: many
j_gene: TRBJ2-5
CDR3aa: CASSPGDRGLSF
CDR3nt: TGTGCCAGCAGCCCCGGGGACAGGGGACTTAGCTTC

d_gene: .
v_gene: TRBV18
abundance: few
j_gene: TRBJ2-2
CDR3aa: CASSPPPGNTGELFF
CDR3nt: TGTGCCAGCTCACCACCACCGGGGAACACCGGGGAGCTGTTTTTT

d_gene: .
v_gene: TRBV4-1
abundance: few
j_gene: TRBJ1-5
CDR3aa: CASSQDWGMFGNQPQHF
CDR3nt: TGCGCCAGCAGCCAAGATTGGGGAATGTTTGGCAATCAGCCCCAGCATTTT

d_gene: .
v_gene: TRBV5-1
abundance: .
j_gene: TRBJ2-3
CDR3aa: CASSLEVGSTDTQYF
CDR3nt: TGCGCCAGCAGCTTGGAGGTGGGGAGCACAGATACGCAGTATTTT

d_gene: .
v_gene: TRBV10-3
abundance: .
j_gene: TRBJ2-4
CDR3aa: CAISDRENGKNIQYF
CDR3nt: TGTGCCATCAGTGACAGGGAAAACGGCAAAAACATTCAGTACTTC

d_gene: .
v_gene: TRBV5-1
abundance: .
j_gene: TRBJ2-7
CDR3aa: CASSLEQGLAYEQYF
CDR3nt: TGCGCCAGCAGCTTGGAGCAGGGCTTAGCCTACGAGCAGTACTTC

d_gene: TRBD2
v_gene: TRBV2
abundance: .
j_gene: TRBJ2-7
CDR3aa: CASLAGVVSYEQYF
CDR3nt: TGTGCCAGCCTAGCGGGGGTTGTCTCCTACGAGCAGTACTTC

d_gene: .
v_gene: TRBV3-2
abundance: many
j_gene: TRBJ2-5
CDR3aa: CASSRVVAETQYF
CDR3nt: TGTGCCAGCAGCCGCGTAGTCGCGGAGACCCAGTACTTC

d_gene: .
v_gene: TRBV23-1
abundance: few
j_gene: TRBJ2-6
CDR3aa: CASSRVRRASVSGANVLTF
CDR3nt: TGCGCCAGCAGTCGAGTTAGGAGGGCCAGCGTGTCTGGGGCCAACGTCCTGACTTTC